The 32 T cell receptor beta chains listed next were all sequenced from one sample in a study of CD4 T cells in relation to SARS-CoV-2 and coronaviruses. Method: immunoSEQ multiplex PCR; TCRdb's copy keeps in-frame clones and lacks some. The data hold approximately 19,000 clones, with roughly 79% observed a single time. These TCRs are of unknown antigen specificity. Unexposed donor CD4+ T cells date from about 2011-2018, before the COVID-19 pandemic. The cells were cultured for approximately ten days before CD4+ T cells were isolated. Sequenced: CD4+ T cells from PBMCs, cultured in vitro. These receptor sequences come from a human donor in good health.

V is TRBV19 and J is TRBJ1-1, with no clear D. There are 12 residues in the CDR3. Germline-derived CDR1 and CDR2 are LNHDA and SQIVND (reference sequence). The germline V and J ends were trimmed by 1 base and 2 bases, with 2 bases remaining between them. The DNA of the CDR3 is TGTGCCAGTAGTATAGGAAACACTGAAGCTTTCTTT. Its translation is CASSIGNTEAFF.

The rearrangement links TRBV5-1 to TRBJ1-2; tentative D call: TRBD1 (5 bases). The V end was cut by 0 bases, the J end by 6 bases, with 18 bases between. Germline V gene data show CDR1 as SGHRS and CDR2 as YFSETQ. The CDR3 loop spans 16 amino acids. The CDR3 is CASSLEVGRKLDGYTF. CDR3 bases: TGCGCCAGCAGCTTGGAGGTGGGACGGAAACTAGATGGCTACACCTTC.

The chain employs TRBV18 and TRBJ2-5, with 16 positions matching TRBD2. The junction had 22 bases not matched to a gene; V was cut back by 0 bases and J by 3 bases. This CDR3 contains 24 residues. Germline CDR1 is KGHSH and CDR2 is LQKENI. The CDR3 sequence is CASSPPNSRSTGTSGRATEETQYF. The CDR3 DNA is TGTGCCAGCTCACCACCTAACTCCCGGAGCACCGGGACTAGCGGGAGGGCCACGGAAGAGACCCAGTACTTC.

The CDR3, as DNA: TGTGCCAGCTCACCAACGGGACAGGGCGAACGCGAGCAGTACTTC. It specifies CASSPTGQGEREQYF. The V call is TRBV18, the J call TRBJ2-7, with 9 nucleotides matching TRBD1. CDR1 and CDR2 from the germline V gene are KGHSH and LQKENI. V shed 2 bases and J 6 bases; nucleotides not matched to a gene: 8. The CDR3 contains 15 residues.

The V call is TRBV7-2, the J call TRBJ2-5; D possibly corresponds to TRBD2 (6 bases). Trimming pared 3 bases from V and 2 bases from J, leaving 16 bases between. The CDR3 is made up of 16 amino acids. Germline assignment: CDR1 SGHTA and CDR2 FQGNSA. CDR3 DNA sequence: TGTGCCAGCAGCTTCAGGGCGGGATCCGGGCAAGAGACCCAGTACTTC. Protein: CASSFRAGSGQETQYF.

CDR3: CASSFRVGIEAFF. As DNA, the CDR3 is TGTGCCAGCAGTTTTAGGGTAGGCATTGAAGCTTTCTTT. V and J are TRBV27 and TRBJ1-1; D call uncertain. V shed 3 bases and J shed 7 bases, with 12 bases lying between them. Germline V gene lookup returns CDR1 MNHEY and CDR2 SMNVEV (reference sequence). This CDR3 has 13 residues.

The V call is TRBV27, the J call TRBJ2-7; no clear D. The CDR3 is 13 residues long. V was cut by 2 bases and J by 3 bases, with 8 bases left in between. The V gene's germline CDR1 is MNHEY and CDR2 SMNVEV (reference sequence). The CDR3 spells CASSLKDGYEQYF. CDR3 in DNA: TGTGCCAGCAGTTTAAAGGATGGCTACGAGCAGTACTTC.

V and J are TRBV25-1 and TRBJ2-5; D possibly matches TRBD1 or TRBD2 (5 bases each). The CDR3 loop spans 13 amino acids. V lost 8 bases to trimming and J lost 5 bases, with 15 bases between them. In germline, CDR1 is MGHDK, CDR2 SYGVNS. CDR3 residues: CASRTSGLETQYF. In DNA, the CDR3 is TGTGCCAGCCGGACTTCAGGGCTGGAGACCCAGTACTTC.

V usage is TRBV9 and J usage is TRBJ1-5; D might be TRBD1 (5 bases). V was shortened by 5 bases and J by 2 bases, with 14 bases between the two germline ends. This CDR3 has 15 amino acids. Germline-derived CDR1 and CDR2 are SGDLS and YYNGEE. The CDR3 coding sequence is TGTGCCAGCAGTGAAGGGACGATAGGCAATCAGCCCCAGCATTTT. Translation: CASSEGTIGNQPQHF.

V usage is TRBV30 and J usage is TRBJ1-5, with D unresolved. V was cut by 4 bases and J by 3 bases, with 10 bases left in between. The CDR3 length is 13 residues. CDR1 GTSNPN and CDR2 SVGIG come from the germline V gene (reference sequence). This CDR3 reads CAWTGGPNQPQHF. As DNA, the CDR3 is TGTGCCTGGACAGGAGGCCCCAATCAGCCCCAGCATTTT.

This chain links TRBV5-1 with TRBJ2-7; 9 bases map to TRBD1. From germline, CDR1 is SGHRS and CDR2 YFSETQ. J gave up 5 bases and V 0 bases, and 6 bases lay outside the gene matches. This CDR3 comprises 15 residues. CDR3 in amino acids: CASSLETGGVHEQYF. The CDR3 nucleotides read TGCGCCAGCAGCTTGGAGACAGGGGGGGTCCACGAGCAGTACTTC.

The chain combines TRBV7-9 with TRBJ2-1; no clear D gene. V was pared by 7 bases and J by 1 base, with 17 bases between. Germline V gives CDR1 SEHNR, CDR2 FQNEAQ (reference sequence). The CDR3 loop spans 16 amino acids. The CDR3 DNA follows: TGTGCCAGCACCATAGGAGAGGCAGGTTCCTACAATGAGCAGTTCTTC. Translating it yields CASTIGEAGSYNEQFF.

This clone was picked up one time. V gene TRBV23-1 combines with J gene TRBJ1-6, with D possibly matching TRBD1 (5 bases). TRBV23-1 carries the ORF label, with uncertain function. V lost 0 bases, J lost 10 bases, and 16 bases lay in between. This CDR3 contains 16 residues. CDR3 nucleotides: TGCGCCAGCAGTCAATCCGGGCCGGGGGTGGGGTCACCCCTCCACTTT. Protein sequence: CASSQSGPGVGSPLHF.

The chain uses TRBV5-1 and TRBJ2-7; possible D gene TRBD2, 6 bases. The CDR3 is made up of 15 amino acids. CDR1 and CDR2 from the germline V gene are SGHRS and YFSETQ. V gave up 0 bases and J gave up 3 bases, with 13 bases separating them. DNA of the CDR3: TGCGCCAGCAGCTTGGCGGGCGGGACCCACTACGAGCAGTACTTC. Amino acid sequence: CASSLAGGTHYEQYF.

The V gene is TRBV10-3, the J gene TRBJ2-7, with D possibly being TRBD1 or TRBD2 (5 bases each). Germline values: CDR1 ENHRY, CDR2 SYGVKD. The CDR3 covers 14 residues. V was shortened by 5 bases and J by 3 bases, with 14 bases between the two germline ends. The DNA for the CDR3 is TGTGCCATCAGTACCGGGACGCTTAGCTACGAGCAGTACTTC. Amino acid sequence: CAISTGTLSYEQYF.

This clone appeared once. CDR3 sequence (DNA): TGCAGCGTTGATCTGACGGGGGGCAACGAGCAGTACTTC. It specifies CSVDLTGGNEQYF. V and J are TRBV29-1 and TRBJ2-7, with TRBD2 as a possible D gene (7 bases). This CDR3 spans 13 amino acids. CDR1 and CDR2 (germline): SQVTM, ANQGSEA. V lost 3 bases, J lost 5 bases, and 14 bases lay in between.

The chain has TRBV19 and TRBJ1-1; D remains ambiguous. The V gene lost 4 bases and the J gene lost 0 bases, with 18 bases spanning the gap. The CDR3 is made up of 17 amino acids. Looked up from germline, CDR1 is LNHDA and CDR2 is SQIVND (reference sequence). The CDR3 spells CASSTEGATILNTEAFF. Written as DNA, the CDR3 is TGTGCCAGTAGTACGGAGGGAGCAACAATCCTGAACACTGAAGCTTTCTTT.

The chain is built from TRBV2 and TRBJ2-1; D ambiguous. This CDR3 has 14 amino acids. Looked up from germline, CDR1 is SNHLY and CDR2 is FYNNEI. The V end lost 9 bases, the J end lost 0 bases, and 12 bases lay between the germline ends. In DNA, the CDR3 is TGTGCCAGAAGAGCGTGGAGCTCCTACAATGAGCAGTTCTTC. This encodes CARRAWSSYNEQFF.

This chain uses TRBV2 with TRBJ1-5; 9 nucleotides line up with TRBD1. The V and J ends lost 4 bases and 2 bases, in that order; junction bases with no gene match: 18. CDR1 is SNHLY and CDR2 is FYNNEI in the germline V gene. The length of the CDR3 is 20 residues. Written as DNA, the CDR3 is TGTGCCAGCAGTGTTAATCCGGGACAGGGAATAAAGTACGGCAATCAGCCCCAGCATTTT. The encoded protein is CASSVNPGQGIKYGNQPQHF.

The chain uses TRBV5-1 and TRBJ2-1; either TRBD1 or TRBD2 may supply D (6 bases each). V lost 4 bases and J lost 6, with 17 bases in between. The CDR3 consists of 15 residues. Germline loops: CDR1 SGHRS, CDR2 YFSETQ. CDR3 sequence (DNA): TGCGCCAGCAGCCCCGGGAGCCTCAGGGGCAATGAGCAGTTCTTC. Protein product: CASSPGSLRGNEQFF. The full variable domain, its missing parts supplied by reference TRBV5-1 and TRBJ2-1, is KAGVTQTPRYLIKTRGQQVTLSCSPISGHRSVSWYQQTPGQGLQFLFEYFSETQRNKGNFPGRFSGRQFSNSRSEMNVSTLELGDSALYLCASSPGSLRGNEQFFGPGTRLTVL.

This clone was observed a few times. The chain joins TRBV3-1 (or the pseudogene TRBV3-2) to TRBJ1-3; D is uncertain. In germline, CDR1 is LGHDT, CDR2 YNNKEL (reference sequence). This CDR3 has 12 amino acids. Trimming removed 5 bases from V and 3 bases from J, with 5 bases in between. The CDR3 coding sequence is TGTGCCAGCAGCGGGGATGGAAACACCATATATTTT. Translating gives CASSGDGNTIYF.

This clone has a handful of counts. The chain has TRBV12-3 or TRBV12-4 and TRBJ1-2; 8 bases align to TRBD1. The trim removed 5 bases at V and 4 bases at J, leaving 3 bases unmatched. The CDR3 is 13 residues long. The CDR3: CASSDRGGYGYTF. CDR3 bases: TGTGCCAGCAGTGACAGGGGCGGCTATGGCTACACCTTC.

The chain uses TRBV7-2 and TRBJ1-1; D ambiguous. CDR1 is SGHTA, CDR2 FQGNSA, per germline. This CDR3 comprises 13 residues. Trimming pared 4 bases from V and 1 base from J, leaving 7 bases between. The CDR3: CASSSQRNTEAFF. The CDR3 nucleotides are TGTGCCAGCAGCTCACAGCGGAACACTGAAGCTTTCTTT.

The rearrangement joins TRBV28 to TRBJ2-3, with TRBD2 matching over 14 bases. With 5 bases clipped from V and 4 bases from J, the junction kept 11 bases outside the gene matches. CDR1 and CDR2 (germline): MDHEN, SYDVKM. This CDR3 region has 18 residues. The CDR3: CASSPRRTSGRRADTQYF. The CDR3 DNA reads as TGTGCCAGCAGTCCTCGACGGACTAGCGGGAGGAGGGCAGATACGCAGTATTTT. The full variable domain, completed using reference TRBV28 and TRBJ2-3, is DVKVTQSSRYLVKRTGEKVFLECVQDMDHENMFWYRQDPGLGLRLIYFSYDVKMKEKGDIPEGYSVSREKKERFSLILESASTNQTSMYLCASSPRRTSGRRADTQYFGPGTRLTVL.

The chain uses TRBV9 and TRBJ2-2; D gene ambiguous. Looked up from germline, CDR1 is SGDLS and CDR2 is YYNGEE. The CDR3 sequence is 15 residues long. V was shortened by 0 bases and J by 4 bases, with 10 bases between the two germline ends. CDR3 nucleotides: TGTGCCAGCAGCGTAGTGTTTTCCGGCACCGGGGAGCTGTTTTTT. This sequence encodes CASSVVFSGTGELFF.

The gene calls are TRBV19 and TRBJ2-5; 10 nucleotides agree with TRBD2. The germline V gene has CDR1 LNHDA and CDR2 SQIVND (reference sequence). J lost 7 bases, V lost 7 bases, and 12 bases had no gene match. The CDR3 covers 15 residues. The CDR3 DNA follows: TGTGCCAGTAACCCTGGGCTAGCGGGAGCTGGGACCCAGTACTTC. This sequence encodes CASNPGLAGAGTQYF.

The chain couples TRBV6-5 to TRBJ1-1; D uncertain. The CDR3 runs 12 residues. The V gene's germline CDR1 is MNHEY and CDR2 SVGAGI. Trimming shortened V by 6 bases and J by 4 bases, and 9 bases separated the two germline ends. The CDR3 DNA reads TGTGCCAGCAGAAACGGACTCACTGAAGCTTTCTTT. This codes for CASRNGLTEAFF.

The rearrangement uses TRBV5-1 and TRBJ2-5; TRBD1 aligns across 7 bases. The CDR3 spans 15 residues. Germline CDR1 and CDR2: SGHRS and YFSETQ. Germline trimming cut 5 bases from V and 2 bases from J; bases unmatched to any gene: 9. The CDR3 protein is CASRLLGTAQETQYF. CDR3 bases: TGCGCCAGCAGGTTATTGGGGACAGCACAAGAGACCCAGTACTTC.

V usage is TRBV5-1 and J usage is TRBJ1-1; D not certain. CDR1 and CDR2 from the germline V gene are SGHRS and YFSETQ. CDR3 length: 11 residues. The V end lost 1 base, the J end lost 2 bases, and 0 bases lay between the germline ends. CDR3 bases: TGCGCCAGCAGCTTGAACACTGAAGCTTTCTTT. This gives the protein CASSLNTEAFF. The full variable domain, in which reference TRBV5-1 and TRBJ1-1 provide the parts outside the CDR3, is KAGVTQTPRYLIKTRGQQVTLSCSPISGHRSVSWYQQTPGQGLQFLFEYFSETQRNKGNFPGRFSGRQFSNSRSEMNVSTLELGDSALYLCASSLNTEAFFGQGTRLTVV.

The chain combines TRBV5-1 with TRBJ2-5, with TRBD1 matching over 8 bases. Germline-derived CDR1 and CDR2 are SGHRS and YFSETQ. This CDR3 region has 13 residues. The J segment lost 7 bases and the V segment lost 5 bases, leaving 7 bases of the junction unmatched. CDR3 amino acids: CASSPGQEGTQYF. CDR3 bases: TGCGCCAGCAGTCCGGGACAGGAAGGGACCCAGTACTTC.

The CDR3 coding sequence is TGTGCCAGCAGCGATACAGGGTACTCCTACGAGCAGTACTTC. Its translation: CASSDTGYSYEQYF. V usage is TRBV2 and J usage is TRBJ2-7; possibly TRBD1 for D (6 bases). There are 14 residues in the CDR3. Germline V gene sequence: CDR1 SNHLY, CDR2 FYNNEI. V was shortened by 6 bases and J by 0 bases, with 12 bases between the two germline ends.

The chain employs TRBV20-1 and TRBJ2-7; 8 nucleotides match TRBD1. V trimming: 3 bases; J trimming: 5 bases; junction bases outside the gene matches: 0. The germline V gene has CDR1 DFQATT and CDR2 SNEGSKA (reference sequence). The CDR3 contains 11 residues. CDR3 nucleotides: TGCAGTGCTAGGACAGGGGACGAGCAGTACTTC. Its protein is CSARTGDEQYF.